Sequencing of this T cell receptor beta chain was carried out in a study of chemoradiotherapy in HPV16-positive cancers (dated by TCRdb to between 2020 and 2023). With regard to the full study: Candidate HPV-specific T-cell clones and common TCR motifs were defined through functional T-cell assays on cells from two HPV16-positive patients. The candidate HPV-specific TCRs and motifs were subsequently tracked in TCR repertoires obtained from approximately 86 patients with HPV-related cancers. The study set out to ask whether T-cell immunity against the HPV oncoproteins E6 and E7 changes over the course of chemoradiotherapy and whether that immunity affects survival.

Library preparation employed the immunoSEQ multiplex PCR assay. TCRdb's version of the immuneACCESS table is confined to in-frame rearrangements and falls short of the full clone set. An unresolved V gene accounts for under half of the shortfall where checked; the remainder is of unknown origin. The sample contains approximately 2,000 clones, roughly nine tenths of them found a single time. About 3.5% of the sample is taken by the ten largest. Trimming takes 2 bases from V and 3 bases from J, and the germline ends sit 14 bases apart. CDR1 and CDR2 (MNHNY, SVGAGI) derive from the germline V gene (reference sequence). Spanning cysteine to phenylalanine, the CDR3 consists of 15 amino acids. Only the CDR3 part of the read is kept: 45 bases, read in frame from the first base. To note about this clone: Which antigen it targets is not known. Base qualities are missing; no much larger clone stands one base away.

Beyond this particular receptor, the publication reports: Only a couple of HPV16-positive patients were used to derive the functional definition of HPV-specific T cells, and the survival association was reported for HPV16-positive patients. In HPV16-positive patients, expansion of HPV-responsive T cells during chemoradiotherapy was found to be associated with improved recurrence-free survival. Expansion of candidate HPV-specific clones and E7-related TCR motifs was observed in the tumor microenvironment during treatment, whereas no such expansion was observed for non-HPV-specific T cells.

Repertoires were sampled repeatedly over the course of chemoradiotherapy so that clonal expansion in the tumor microenvironment could be followed. The receptor's source is a human donor with HPV-associated anogenital cancer. This receptor chain uses TRBV6-6 and TRBJ2-7; a weak D assignment points to TRBD2 (6 bases agree). The sequencing here drew on tumor tissue, taken from a patient who underwent chemoradiotherapy. The DNA sequence is given as TGTGCCAGCAGTTACCAGACTAGAGCTGGCTACGAGCAGTACTTC. Translated, this is CASSYQTRAGYEQYF.